Each of the 7 T cell receptor beta chains below was sequenced from the same sample in a study of blood T cell repertoires in COVID-19. The method was immunoSEQ multiplex PCR; TCRdb's version includes in-frame clones alone and lacks a portion of them. The table includes 100,000 to 150,000 clones, 90% detected once. Sequenced: peripheral blood. The receptor source for this set is a man aged 45-65 years with active COVID-19.

This chain uses TRBV14 with TRBJ2-1; tentative D call: TRBD1 (5 bases). V was cut by 2 bases and J by 9 bases, with 8 bases left in between. This CDR3 has 12 residues. Germline V gene lookup returns CDR1 SGHDN and CDR2 FVKESK. The CDR3 reads CASSQQGSEQFF. CDR3 DNA sequence: TGTGCCAGCAGCCAACAGGGTAGTGAGCAGTTCTTC.

This rearrangement joins TRBV10-3 to TRBJ2-7, with 7 bases that match TRBD2. In germline, CDR1 is ENHRY, CDR2 SYGVKD. CDR3 length equals 13 residues. Trimming took 2 bases from V and 6 from J; bases not matched to a gene: 4. DNA of the CDR3: TGTGCCATCAGTGAGGGGTTAGCGGGCGAGCAGTACGTC. The encoded protein is CAISEGLAGEQYV.

This clone was observed a handful of times. The J gene is TRBJ1-1, the V gene TRBV19; D remains unclear. Germline V gene sequence: CDR1 LNHDA, CDR2 SQIVND (reference sequence). The germline V and J ends were trimmed by 7 bases and 3 bases, with 24 bases remaining between them. This CDR3 has 17 residues. CDR3 DNA sequence: TGTGCCAGTACCCAAAAGTATACGGGATCCGGGTACACTGAAGCTTTCTTT. Protein product: CASTQKYTGSGYTEAFF.

In this sample, this clone turned up once. This rearrangement joins TRBV6-5 to TRBJ1-1, with D possibly TRBD1 on 6 matching bases. V was clipped by 5 bases and J by 0 bases, with 13 bases between them. The CDR3 has 15 residues. Per the germline V gene, CDR1 is MNHEY and CDR2 is SVGAGI. The CDR3 sequence is CASSPPRGVNTEAFF. In DNA, the CDR3 is TGTGCCAGCAGTCCTCCCAGGGGAGTGAACACTGAAGCTTTCTTT.

V gene TRBV5-1 combines with J gene TRBJ1-3; 7 bases match TRBD1. The germline CDR1 and CDR2 sequences are SGHRS and YFSETQ. With 5 bases clipped from V and 0 bases from J, the junction kept 5 bases outside the gene matches. The CDR3 covers 15 residues. The CDR3 loop is CASRVDRNSGNTIYF. In nucleotides, the CDR3 is TGCGCCAGCAGGGTGGACAGGAACTCTGGAAACACCATATATTTT.

The chain has TRBV7-9 and TRBJ2-1; TRBD1 might be the D (6 bases). In germline, CDR1 is SEHNR, CDR2 FQNEAQ (reference sequence). The CDR3 covers 15 residues. V lost 6 bases, J lost 4 bases, and 16 bases lay in between. The CDR3 loop is CASSPRGGNYNEQFF. CDR3 DNA sequence: TGTGCCAGCAGTCCTCGAGGGGGAAATTACAATGAGCAGTTCTTC.

The V call is TRBV7-9, the J call TRBJ2-3; D may be TRBD2 (7 bases). The V and J ends lost 5 bases and 3 bases respectively, with 18 bases between them. This CDR3 comprises 16 residues. The V gene's germline CDR1 is SEHNR and CDR2 FQNEAQ (reference sequence). As DNA, the CDR3 is TGTGCCAGCAGCCCCGCCGGGGGGCTACGGACAGATACGCAGTATTTT. It specifies CASSPAGGLRTDTQYF.